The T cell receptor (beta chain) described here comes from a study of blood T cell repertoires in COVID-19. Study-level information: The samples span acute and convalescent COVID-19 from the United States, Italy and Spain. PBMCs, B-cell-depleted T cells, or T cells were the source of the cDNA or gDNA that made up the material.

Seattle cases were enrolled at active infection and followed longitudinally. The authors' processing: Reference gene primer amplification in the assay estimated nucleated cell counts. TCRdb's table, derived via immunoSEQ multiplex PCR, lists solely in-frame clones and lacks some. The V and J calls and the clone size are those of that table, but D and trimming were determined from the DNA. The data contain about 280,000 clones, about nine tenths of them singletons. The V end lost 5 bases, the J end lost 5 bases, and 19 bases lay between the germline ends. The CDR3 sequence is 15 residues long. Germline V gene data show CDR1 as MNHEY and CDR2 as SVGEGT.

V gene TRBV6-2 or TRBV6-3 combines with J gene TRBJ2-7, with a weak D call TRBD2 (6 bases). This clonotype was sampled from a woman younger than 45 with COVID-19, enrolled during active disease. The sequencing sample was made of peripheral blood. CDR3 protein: CASSKRASPGDEQYF. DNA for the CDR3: TGTGCCAGCAGTAAGCGGGCCTCTCCGGGGGACGAGCAGTACTTC.